Listed here are 5 T cell receptor beta chains from one sample, sequenced in a study of cytomegalovirus exposure and HLA in healthy donors. Use of 60 Vbeta and 13 Jbeta primers characterized the PCR. Assay: immunoSEQ multiplex PCR; the TCRdb copy retains only in-frame clones and omits some. This sample carries roughly 150,000 clones, 84% of them seen once, and the ten largest clones take more than 0.85%. The sample consisted of PBMCs. All receptors derive from a young man in good health and CMV-seronegative.

This sequence joins TRBV28 and TRBJ2-7, with 7 positions matching TRBD2. Germline V gene data show CDR1 as MDHEN and CDR2 as SYDVKM. V gave up 5 bases and J gave up 6 bases; unmatched junction bases: 16. This CDR3 is built from 16 residues. The CDR3 coding sequence is TGTGCCAGCAGTCCCGGTGGAGCGGGATGGGTTAGCGAGCAGTACTTC. Amino acid sequence: CASSPGGAGWVSEQYF.

The CDR3: CATSRGLYSTNYGYTF. DNA for the CDR3: TGTGCCACCAGCAGGGGACTTTACTCTACTAACTATGGCTACACCTTC. The gene calls are TRBV15 and TRBJ1-2; TRBD1 might be the D (5 bases). With 3 bases removed from V and 0 bases from J, the gap between germline ends came to 14 bases. This CDR3 comprises 16 residues. CDR1 and CDR2 from the germline V gene are LNHNV and YYDKDF (reference sequence).

The V call is TRBV19, the J call TRBJ2-3, with D maybe TRBD2 (5 bases). The germline gives CDR1 LNHDA, CDR2 SQIVND (reference sequence). The CDR3 length is 15 residues. V shed 5 bases and J shed 4 bases, with 16 bases lying between them. The CDR3 loop reads CASSEGPQSADTQYF. The CDR3 DNA reads as TGTGCCAGTAGTGAGGGCCCCCAGAGCGCAGATACGCAGTATTTT.

The CDR3 sequence is CASSSLAGGPKNEQFF. The CDR3 nucleotides read TGTGCCAGCAGCTCCTTAGCGGGAGGGCCAAAGAATGAGCAGTTCTTC. The chain employs TRBV7-9 and TRBJ2-1; 11 positions match TRBD2. The germline gives CDR1 SEHNR, CDR2 FQNEAQ (reference sequence). This CDR3 is 16 amino acids long. The J segment lost 7 bases and the V segment lost 4 bases, leaving 9 bases of the junction unmatched.

The chain employs TRBV6-1 and TRBJ1-2, with 8 bases that match TRBD1. The V segment lost 5 bases and the J segment 2 bases; nucleotides outside the gene matches: 4. Germline V gene sequence: CDR1 MNHNS, CDR2 SASEGT. The CDR3 is made up of 14 amino acids. CDR3 bases: TGTGCCAGCAGTCGACAGGGGACGAACTATGGCTACACCTTC. Residues: CASSRQGTNYGYTF.